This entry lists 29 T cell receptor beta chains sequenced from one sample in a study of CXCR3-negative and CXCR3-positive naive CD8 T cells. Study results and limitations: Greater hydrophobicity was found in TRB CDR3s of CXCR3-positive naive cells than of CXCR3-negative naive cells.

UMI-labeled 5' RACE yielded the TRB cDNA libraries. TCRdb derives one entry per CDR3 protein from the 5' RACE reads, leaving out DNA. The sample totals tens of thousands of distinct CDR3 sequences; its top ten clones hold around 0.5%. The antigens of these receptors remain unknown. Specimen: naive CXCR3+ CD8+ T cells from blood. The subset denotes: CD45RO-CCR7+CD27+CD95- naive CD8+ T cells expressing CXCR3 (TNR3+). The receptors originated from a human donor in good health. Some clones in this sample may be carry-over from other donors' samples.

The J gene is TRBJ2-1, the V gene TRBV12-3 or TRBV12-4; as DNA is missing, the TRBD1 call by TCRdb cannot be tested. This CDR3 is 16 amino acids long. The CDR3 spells CASTPRDRYRHNEQFF.

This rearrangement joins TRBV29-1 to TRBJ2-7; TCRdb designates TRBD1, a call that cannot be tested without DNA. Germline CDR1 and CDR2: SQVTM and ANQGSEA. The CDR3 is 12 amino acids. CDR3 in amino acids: CSYRDTSYEQYF.

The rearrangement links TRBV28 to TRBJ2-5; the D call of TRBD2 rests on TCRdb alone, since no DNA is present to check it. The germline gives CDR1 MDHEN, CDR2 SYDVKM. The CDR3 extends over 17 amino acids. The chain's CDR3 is CASSPLLLAGGPETQYF.

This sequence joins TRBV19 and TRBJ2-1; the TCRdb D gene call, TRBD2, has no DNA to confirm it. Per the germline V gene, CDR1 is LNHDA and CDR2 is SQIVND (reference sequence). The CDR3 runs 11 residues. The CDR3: CATTRADEQFF.

The CDR3 loop is CASSQDQGQLNEQFF. The chain has TRBV4-2 and TRBJ2-1; the D call from TCRdb, TRBD1, cannot be confirmed without DNA. CDR3 length equals 15 residues. CDR1 is LGHNA and CDR2 is YNFKEQ in the germline V gene.

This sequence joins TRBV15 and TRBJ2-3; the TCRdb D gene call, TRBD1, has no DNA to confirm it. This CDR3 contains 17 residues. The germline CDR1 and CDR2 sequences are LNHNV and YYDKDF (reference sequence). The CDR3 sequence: CATSREGTGSRLDTQYF. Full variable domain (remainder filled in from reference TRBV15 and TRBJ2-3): DAMVIQNPRYQVTQFGKPVTLSCSQTLNHNVMYWYQQKSSQAPKLLFHYYDKDFNNEADTPDNFQSRRPNTSFCFLDIRSPGLGDTAMYLCATSREGTGSRLDTQYFGPGTRLTVL.

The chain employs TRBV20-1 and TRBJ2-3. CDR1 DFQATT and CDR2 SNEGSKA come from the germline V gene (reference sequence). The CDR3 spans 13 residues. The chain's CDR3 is CSARVVPTDTQYF.

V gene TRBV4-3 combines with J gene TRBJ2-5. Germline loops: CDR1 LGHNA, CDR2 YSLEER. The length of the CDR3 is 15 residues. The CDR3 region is CASSQDIGQEETQYF.

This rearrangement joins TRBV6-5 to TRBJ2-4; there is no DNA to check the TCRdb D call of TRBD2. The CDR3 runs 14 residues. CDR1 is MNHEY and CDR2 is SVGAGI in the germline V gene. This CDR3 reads CASSYVGSANIQYF.

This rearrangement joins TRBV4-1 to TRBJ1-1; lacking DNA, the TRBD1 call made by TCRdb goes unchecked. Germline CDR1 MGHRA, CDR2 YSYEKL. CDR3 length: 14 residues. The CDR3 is CASSPQGGSTEAFF.

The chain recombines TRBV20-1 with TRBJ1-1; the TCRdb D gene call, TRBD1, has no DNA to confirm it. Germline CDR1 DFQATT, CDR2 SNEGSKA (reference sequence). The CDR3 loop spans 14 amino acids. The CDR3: CSARDSGMNTEAFF.

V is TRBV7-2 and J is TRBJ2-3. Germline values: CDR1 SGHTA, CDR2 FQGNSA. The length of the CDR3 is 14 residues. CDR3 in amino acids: CASSLGSSPDTQYF.

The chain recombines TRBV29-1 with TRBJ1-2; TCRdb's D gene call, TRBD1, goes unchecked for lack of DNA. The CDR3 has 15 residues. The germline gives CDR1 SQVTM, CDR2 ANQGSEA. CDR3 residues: CSVETGQGLTDGYTF.

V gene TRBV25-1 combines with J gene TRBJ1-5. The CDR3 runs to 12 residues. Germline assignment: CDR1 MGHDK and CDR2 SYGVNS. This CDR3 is CASSEFGQPQHF.

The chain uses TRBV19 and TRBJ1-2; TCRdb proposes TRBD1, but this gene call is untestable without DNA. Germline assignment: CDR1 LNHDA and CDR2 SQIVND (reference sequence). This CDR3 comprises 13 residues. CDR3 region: CASILQGTGGYTF.

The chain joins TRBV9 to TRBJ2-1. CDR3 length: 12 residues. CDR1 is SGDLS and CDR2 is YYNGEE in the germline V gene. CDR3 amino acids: CASSVGPHEQFF.

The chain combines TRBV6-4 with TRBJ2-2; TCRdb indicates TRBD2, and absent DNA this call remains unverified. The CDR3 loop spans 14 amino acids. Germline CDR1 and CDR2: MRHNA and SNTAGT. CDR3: CASSDSGSGGELFF.

The CDR3 loop is CSVGRGATGELFF. The gene calls are TRBV29-1 and TRBJ2-2; TCRdb lists TRBD2, though no DNA is available to test this call. Germline lookup yields CDR1 SQVTM and CDR2 ANQGSEA. The CDR3 loop spans 13 amino acids.

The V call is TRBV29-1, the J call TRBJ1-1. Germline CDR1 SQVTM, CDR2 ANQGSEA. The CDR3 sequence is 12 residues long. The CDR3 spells CSVGELGTEAFF.

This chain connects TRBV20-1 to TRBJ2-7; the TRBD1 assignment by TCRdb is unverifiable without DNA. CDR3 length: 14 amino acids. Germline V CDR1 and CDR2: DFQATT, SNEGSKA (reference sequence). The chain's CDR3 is CSASPGQGVYEQYF.

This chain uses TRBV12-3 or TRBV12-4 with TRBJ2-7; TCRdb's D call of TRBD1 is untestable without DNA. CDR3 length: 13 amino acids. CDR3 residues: CASSFRGTDEQYF.

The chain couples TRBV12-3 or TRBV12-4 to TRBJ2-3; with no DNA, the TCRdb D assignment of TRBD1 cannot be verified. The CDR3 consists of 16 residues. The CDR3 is CASSPPGQGPGDTQYF.

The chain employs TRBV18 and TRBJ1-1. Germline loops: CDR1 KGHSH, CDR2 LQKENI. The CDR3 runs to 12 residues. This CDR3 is CASSPTRTEAFF.

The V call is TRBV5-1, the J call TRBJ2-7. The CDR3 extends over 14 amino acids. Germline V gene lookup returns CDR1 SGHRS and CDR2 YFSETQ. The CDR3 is CASSLVGGSYEQYF.

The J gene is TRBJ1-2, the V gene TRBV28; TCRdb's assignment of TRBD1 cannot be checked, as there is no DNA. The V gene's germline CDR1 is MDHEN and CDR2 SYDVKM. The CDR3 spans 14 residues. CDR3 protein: CASSFQRTSYGYTF.

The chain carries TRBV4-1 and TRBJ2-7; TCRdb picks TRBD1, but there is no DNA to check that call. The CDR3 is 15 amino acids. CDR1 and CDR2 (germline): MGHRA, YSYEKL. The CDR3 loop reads CASSQGGVSSYEQYF.

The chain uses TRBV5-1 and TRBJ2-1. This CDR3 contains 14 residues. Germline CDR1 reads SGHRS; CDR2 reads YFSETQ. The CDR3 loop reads CASSPAAVDNEQFF.

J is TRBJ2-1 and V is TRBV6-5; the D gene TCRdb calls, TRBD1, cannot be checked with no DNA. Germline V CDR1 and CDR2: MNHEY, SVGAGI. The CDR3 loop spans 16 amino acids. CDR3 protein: CASSYSGRGQYNEQFF.

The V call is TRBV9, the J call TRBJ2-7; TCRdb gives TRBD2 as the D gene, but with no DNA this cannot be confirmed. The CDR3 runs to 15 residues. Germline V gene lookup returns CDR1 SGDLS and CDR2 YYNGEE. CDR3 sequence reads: CASSVERGFPYEQYF.